This T cell receptor beta chain was identified in a study of blood T cell repertoires in COVID-19 (dated by TCRdb to 2018 to 2021). Background on the whole study: The collaborator samples originated in the United States, Italy and Spain and spanned the acute and convalescent phases of COVID-19. Where available, HLA class I and class II types were obtained from metadata supplied by the sample provider rather than from assay-based typing. The repertoires were released in a freely available public database intended as a resource for research on the immune response to SARS-CoV-2. Deeply sampled blood TCRbeta repertoires from subjects exposed to, actively infected with, or recovered from COVID-19 were included in the dataset. The samples were drawn from the first 160 participants of the ongoing ImmuneRACE study and from 950 to 1,500 subjects provided by 6 global collaborators. Sample metadata almost always included a de-identified subject ID, COVID-19 status, age in years and sex. The prospective study material was composed of cDNA or gDNA derived from T cells, B-cell-depleted T cells, or PBMCs. Study-wide findings and limitations: Clinical and demographic metadata were provided uncurated, with the amount varying by source and participant.

Each collaborating institution followed its own protocols to collect whole blood in K2EDTA tubes. For TCRbeta analysis, collaborators shipped samples as frozen whole blood, isolated PBMCs, or DNA extracted from either of those sample types. On this clone itself: Its antigen remains undetermined. It has no much larger one-base neighbor in the sample; base qualities were not kept.

For this chain, trimming is 8 bases at the V end and 8 bases at the J end, and the number of junction bases without a gene match is 9. The CDR3 numbers 13 residues from cysteine through phenylalanine. The entry retains the CDR3 DNA only, 39 bases that are in frame from base 1. The immunoSEQ Assay, a bias-controlled multiplex PCR, was used to amplify TCRbeta CDR3 regions from genomic DNA. In the original analysis: The number of nucleated cells in each sample was estimated by amplification of reference gene primers within the assay. To quantify the absolute abundance of each unique TCRbeta CDR3 rearrangement, sequence reads were collapsed and filtered. Productive Simpson clonality was computed per sample as the square root of Simpson's diversity index over productive rearrangements. Not all clones reach the TCRdb copy of this immuneACCESS table, which keeps in-frame sequences only. Checked studies attribute under half of the gap to unresolved V genes and leave the rest unexplained. The D gene and trimming were derived from the DNA, and the V and J assignments and clone size from that table. The sample data list about 6,000 clones, and 88% of these were observed just once. The ten largest clonotypes hold about 7% of the sample.

Sequencing was done on a sample of peripheral blood. This receptor chain uses TRBV12-3 or TRBV12-4 and TRBJ1-5, with TRBD1 matching 7 junction bases. This TCR was sampled from a human donor in a cohort sampled during active COVID-19. CDR3 sequence: CASSIGGGKPQHF. The nucleotides are TGTGCCAGCTCCATCGGAGGGGGCAAGCCCCAGCATTTT.